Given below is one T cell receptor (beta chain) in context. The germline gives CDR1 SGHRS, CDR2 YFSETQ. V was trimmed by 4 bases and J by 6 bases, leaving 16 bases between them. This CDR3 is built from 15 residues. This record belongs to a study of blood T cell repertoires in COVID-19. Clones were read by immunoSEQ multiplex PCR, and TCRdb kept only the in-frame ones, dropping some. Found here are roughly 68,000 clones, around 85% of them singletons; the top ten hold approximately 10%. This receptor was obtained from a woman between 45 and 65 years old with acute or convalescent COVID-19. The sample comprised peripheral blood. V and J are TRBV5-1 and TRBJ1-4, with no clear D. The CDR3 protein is CASSPTPGAHEKLFF. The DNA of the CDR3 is TGCGCCAGCAGCCCGACCCCCGGAGCCCATGAAAAACTGTTTTTT.